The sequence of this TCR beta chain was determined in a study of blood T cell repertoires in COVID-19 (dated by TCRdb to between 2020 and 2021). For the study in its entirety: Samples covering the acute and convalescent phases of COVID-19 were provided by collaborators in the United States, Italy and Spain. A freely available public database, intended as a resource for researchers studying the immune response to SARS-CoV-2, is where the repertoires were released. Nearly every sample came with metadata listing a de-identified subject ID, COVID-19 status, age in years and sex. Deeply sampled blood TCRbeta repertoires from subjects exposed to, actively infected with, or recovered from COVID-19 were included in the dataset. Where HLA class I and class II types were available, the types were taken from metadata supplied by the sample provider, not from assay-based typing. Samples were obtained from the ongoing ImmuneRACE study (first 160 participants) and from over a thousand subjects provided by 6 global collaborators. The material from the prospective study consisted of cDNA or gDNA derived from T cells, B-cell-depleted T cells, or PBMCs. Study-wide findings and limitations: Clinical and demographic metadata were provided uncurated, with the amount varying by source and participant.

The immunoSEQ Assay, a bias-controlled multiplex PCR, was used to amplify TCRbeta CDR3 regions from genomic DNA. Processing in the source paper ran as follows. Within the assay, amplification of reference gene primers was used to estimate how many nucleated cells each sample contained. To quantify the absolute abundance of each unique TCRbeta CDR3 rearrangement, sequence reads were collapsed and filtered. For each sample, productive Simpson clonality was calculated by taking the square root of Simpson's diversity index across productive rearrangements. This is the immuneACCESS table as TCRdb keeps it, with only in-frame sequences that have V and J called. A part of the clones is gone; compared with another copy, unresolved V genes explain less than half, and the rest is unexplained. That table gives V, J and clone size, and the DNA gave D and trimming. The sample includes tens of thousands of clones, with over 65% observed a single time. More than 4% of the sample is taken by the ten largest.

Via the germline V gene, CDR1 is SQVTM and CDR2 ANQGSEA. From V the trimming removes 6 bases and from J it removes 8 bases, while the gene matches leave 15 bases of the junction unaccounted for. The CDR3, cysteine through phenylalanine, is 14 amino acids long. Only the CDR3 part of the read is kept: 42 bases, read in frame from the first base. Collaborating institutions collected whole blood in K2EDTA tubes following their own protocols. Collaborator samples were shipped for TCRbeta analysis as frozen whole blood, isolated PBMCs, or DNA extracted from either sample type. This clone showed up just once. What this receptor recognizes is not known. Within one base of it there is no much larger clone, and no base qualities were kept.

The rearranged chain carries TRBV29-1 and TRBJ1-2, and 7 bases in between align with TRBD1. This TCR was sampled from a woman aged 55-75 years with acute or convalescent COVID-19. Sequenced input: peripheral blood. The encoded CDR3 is CSVLTGNKVRGYTF. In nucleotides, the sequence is TGCAGCGTATTGACAGGGAATAAGGTGCGCGGCTACACCTTC.